A selection of T cell receptor beta chains follows, all from one sample in a study of T cells after yellow fever vaccination. TCRdb re-analysed the 5' RACE reads in MiXCR, keeping a single row per CDR3 protein. The sample consists of 25,000 to 30,000 distinct CDR3 sequences, approximately 4.8% of them appearing once. This sample comprised PBMCs, either bulk or a sorted T-cell subset (CD4+, CD8+, memory, or dextramer-sorted; not recorded which), obtained on the day of the yellow fever booster vaccination. The receptors originated from a man between 18 and 35 years old who received the YFV17D yellow fever vaccine. Each CDR3 is given without its conserved first and last residue.

TRBJ1-1,TRBV11-2,ASSLGRNTEAF
TRBJ2-5,TRBV5-6,ASVRGYQETQY
TRBJ2-5,TRBV7-2,ASSTSGTSGGTQY
TRBJ2-5,TRBV12-3/TRBV12-4,ASSLGGMGETQY
TRBJ1-4,TRBV25-1,ASSDIQSNEKLF
TRBJ2-1,TRBV14,ASSTWGGRSYNEQF
TRBJ2-3,TRBV10-3,AIARPPTDTQY
TRBJ1-3,TRBV12-3/TRBV12-4,ASSLRGQRNTIY
TRBJ2-3,TRBV5-5,ASSIPRGTTDTQY
TRBJ2-3,TRBV5-5,ASSLVVTSTDTQY
TRBJ2-5,TRBV5-1,ASSFSGETQY
TRBJ2-7,TRBV15,ATSPLRSGTYEQY
TRBJ1-1,TRBV6-2/TRBV6-3,ASSQGGEAF
TRBJ2-3,TRBV28,ASREGVMAQY
TRBJ1-3,TRBV7-2,ASSFGQGTGNTIY
TRBJ2-5,TRBV6-5,ASSNRGQQQETQY
TRBJ2-1,TRBV24-1,ATSDSTRAYNEQF
TRBJ2-3,TRBV5-4,ASKEGSPADTDTQY
TRBJ2-3,TRBV6-1,ASGRNTDTQY
TRBJ2-3,TRBV5-1,ASSRGPRTGSTDTQY
TRBJ2-7,TRBV12-3/TRBV12-4,ASSLGRGTYEQY
TRBJ1-5,TRBV4-1,ASSQDRLAWDLNQPQH
TRBJ1-1,TRBV4-1,ASSLRMNTEAF
TRBJ2-1,TRBV3-1,ASSQDPLDRLSYNEQF
TRBJ2-3,TRBV25-1,ASSEEGTSGGGDTQY
TRBJ1-3,TRBV20-1,SASKGRADTIY
TRBJ2-3,TRBV5-1,ASSLSAGGPNTQY
TRBJ1-2,TRBV5-1,ASSLGTPEGGYT
TRBJ2-2,TRBV6-2/TRBV6-3,ASGGLVDTGELF
TRBJ2-1,TRBV6-1,ASSRNEQF
TRBJ1-2,TRBV5-1,ASSPGGATYGYT
TRBJ1-1,TRBV7-9,ASSYGGQINTEAF
TRBJ2-1,TRBV6-5,ASSYGREQF
TRBJ2-5,TRBV9,ASSVQDRGRGETQY
TRBJ1-6,TRBV7-2,ASSLVGGANSPLH
TRBJ2-5,TRBV7-2,ASSATQETQY
TRBJ2-1,TRBV19,ASKRGVADYNEQF
TRBJ2-3,TRBV3-1,ASSPSGGPTDTQY
TRBJ1-1,TRBV5-1,ASSANPGQKNTEAF
TRBJ2-3,TRBV6-5,ASRFRQEDTQY
TRBJ2-7,TRBV5-5,ASSLDAGTGGYEQY
TRBJ2-3,TRBV20-1,SARELAGGISTDTQY
TRBJ2-5,TRBV29-1,SVAEGASETQY
TRBJ2-3,TRBV29-1,SVVGTGALDTQY
TRBJ2-2,TRBV5-1,ASSSLAGRGTGELF
TRBJ1-2,TRBV5-1,ASSLALGQGEGYT
TRBJ2-1,TRBV5-4,ASSPRGGGDNEQF
TRBJ2-2,TRBV7-3,ASSQKGGNTGELF
TRBJ2-1,TRBV5-1,ASSLGTEYNEQF
TRBJ1-3,TRBV2,ASKGVYGNTIY
TRBJ2-3,TRBV2,ASSEIRGDSAQY
TRBJ2-5,TRBV12-3/TRBV12-4,ASTVGGETQY
TRBJ1-3,TRBV12-5,ASGGSSGNTIY
TRBJ1-3,TRBV18,ASSPEQGPGNTIY
TRBJ2-3,TRBV2,ASQTRAQNTQY